This paragraph covers one T cell receptor beta chain sequence. Antigen specificity is unknown. These data originate in a study of cytomegalovirus exposure and HLA in healthy donors. Across the whole study: Roughly 80 million unique TCRs from HLA-typed donors made up an early data release. Ancestry clustering placed 81% of 350 to 500 genotyped donors in the Caucasian-associated cluster.

General study results and limits: In vitro work confirmed that a few CMV-associated chains recognize CMV antigens. Later analysis identified around 15,000 TCR beta sequences associated with HLA alleles, using a false discovery rate threshold of 0.05.

The study ran its PCR with 60 Vbeta and 13 Jbeta primers. TCRdb keeps only in-frame clones here, not all; method: immunoSEQ multiplex PCR. Its listing shows roughly 57,000 clones. Trimming cost V 7 bases and J 5 bases; bases outside gene matches: 6. Germline V gene data show CDR1 as ENHRY and CDR2 as SYGVKD. The CDR3 covers 14 residues. The clonotype comes from a man between 18 and 35 years old in good health and CMV-seropositive. The chain links TRBV10-3 to TRBJ2-1, with TRBD1 matching 9 bases. Input material: PBMCs. The CDR3 sequence: CAIMRDRADNEQFF. In DNA, the CDR3 is TGTGCCATCATGAGGGACAGGGCGGACAATGAGCAGTTCTTC.